This T cell receptor (beta chain) was sequenced for a study of blood T cell repertoires in COVID-19. TCRdb's table, derived via immunoSEQ multiplex PCR, lists solely in-frame clones and lacks some. The sample holds roughly 97,000 clones, around 90% seen once. The CDR3 is 15 residues long. The V and J ends lost 2 bases and 7 bases respectively, with 12 bases between them. Germline V gives CDR1 SGHVS, CDR2 FNYEAQ. This clonotype was sampled from a human donor in a cohort sampled during active COVID-19. Material for sequencing was peripheral blood. The gene calls are TRBV7-6 and TRBJ1-6; D is perhaps TRBD1 (5 bases). As DNA, the CDR3 is TGTGCCAGCAGCTTAAGGGGCGGTCGGAATTCACCCCTCCACTTT. Translated, it gives CASSLRGGRNSPLHF.